This TCR beta chain derives from a study of blood T cell repertoires in COVID-19. As for the study in general: Nucleic acid was either cDNA or gDNA, and it came from T cells, B-cell-depleted T cells, or PBMCs.

Study processing details: Amplifying reference gene primers gave estimates of nucleated cell counts. The assay was immunoSEQ multiplex PCR, and TCRdb's table has in-frame clones only and misses some. The V and J calls and clone size come from that table; D and trimming were worked out from the DNA. The sample contains about 410,000 clones, approximately 89% of which appear only once. The trim removed 5 bases at V and 4 bases at J, leaving 9 bases unmatched. Germline V gene data show CDR1 as MDHEN and CDR2 as SYDVKM. The CDR3 is 15 residues long. The chain employs TRBV28 and TRBJ1-1, with 8 bases aligning to TRBD1. The sample consisted of peripheral blood. The sequence was obtained from a woman aged 40 to 50 with COVID-19, enrolled during active disease. CDR3: CASSLTTGAGTEAFF. In nucleotides, the CDR3 is TGTGCCAGCAGTCTCACGACAGGGGCGGGCACTGAAGCTTTCTTT.